Listed here are 21 T cell receptor beta chains from one sample, sequenced in a study of CD8 T cells in Susac syndrome. Random hexamers were used to reverse transcribe an amount of 0.5 to 1 ug RNA. TCRdb ran MiXCR on the immunoSEQ multiplex PCR reads and lists one entry per CDR3 protein. The data show about 180,000 distinct CDR3 sequences, 85% to 95% seen once. Material: CD8+ T cells from PBMCs. Source of these receptors: a human donor with multiple sclerosis.

J is TRBJ2-7 and V is TRBV7-8; TRBD2 might be the D (6 bases). Germline CDR1 reads SGHVS; CDR2 reads FQNEAQ. The CDR3 has 16 residues. V gave up 2 bases and J gave up 6 bases, with 20 bases separating them. The DNA of the CDR3 is TGTGCCAGCAGCTTATTAACCGGGACTGGGGGTCGCGAGCAGTACTTC. Translated: CASSLLTGTGGREQYF.

The chain links TRBV2 to TRBJ2-3, with TRBD1 matching over 10 bases. V shed 8 bases, J shed 4 bases, and the junction held 3 bases outside the gene matches. The length of the CDR3 is 13 residues. Germline V gives CDR1 SNHLY, CDR2 FYNNEI. For the CDR3, the DNA is TGTGCCAGCGAGGGACAGGGGCCAGATACGCAGTATTTT. Encoded protein: CASEGQGPDTQYF.

The chain links TRBV20-1 to TRBJ2-3; 7 bases match TRBD2. V trimming: 2 bases; J trimming: 2 bases; junction bases outside the gene matches: 1. Germline loops: CDR1 DFQATT, CDR2 SNEGSKA (reference sequence). This CDR3 has 13 amino acids. The CDR3 sequence: CSARLAATDTQYF. CDR3 nucleotides: TGCAGTGCTAGACTAGCGGCCACAGATACGCAGTATTTT.

V and J are TRBV4-1 and TRBJ2-3, with TRBD2 identical over 8 bases. CDR1 MGHRA and CDR2 YSYEKL come from the germline V gene. Germline trimming cut 0 bases from V and 4 bases from J; bases unmatched to any gene: 9. The CDR3 is made up of 17 amino acids. The CDR3 loop is CASSQEGLALIPDTQYF. The CDR3 DNA reads as TGCGCCAGCAGCCAAGAAGGACTAGCTCTTATCCCAGATACGCAGTATTTT.

The rearrangement uses TRBV20-1 and TRBJ2-7, with 8 bases aligning to TRBD1. Germline CDR1 DFQATT, CDR2 SNEGSKA (reference sequence). This CDR3 has 13 residues. Trimming took 0 bases from V and 4 from J; bases not matched to a gene: 2. CDR3 nucleotides: TGCAGTGCTAGAGACCAGGGGGCTTACGAGCAGTACTTC. It encodes CSARDQGAYEQYF.

This clonotype was seen a single time. This chain joins TRBV3-1 and TRBJ2-1; D not certain. Germline CDR1 and CDR2: LGHDT and YNNKEL (reference sequence). Trimming took 4 bases from V and 9 from J, leaving 16 bases between them. The CDR3 extends over 14 amino acids. CDR3 coding DNA: TGTGCCAGCAGCCGATCAAGGTCACTGGGTGAGCAGTTCTTC. It is translated as CASSRSRSLGEQFF.

The chain has TRBV29-1 and TRBJ2-7; 12 positions match TRBD1. The CDR3 extends over 15 amino acids. V dropped 4 bases and J dropped 3; count of bases not matched to a gene: 7. CDR1 and CDR2 from the germline V gene are SQVTM and ANQGSEA. CDR3 residues: CSVAFRDRGLYEQYF. CDR3 coding DNA: TGCAGCGTTGCTTTCCGGGACAGGGGGCTCTACGAGCAGTACTTC.

This chain uses TRBV5-6 with TRBJ2-7, with a weak D call TRBD2 (6 bases). Germline CDR1 is SGHDT and CDR2 is YYEEEE. Between the trimmed V and J ends, which lost 7 bases and 0 bases, there was a span of 14 bases. This CDR3 has 14 residues. CDR3 sequence (DNA): TGTGCCAGCGGGCTCGCGGGATCCTCCTACGAGCAGTACTTC. It yields the protein CASGLAGSSYEQYF. Full variable domain (missing parts from reference TRBV5-6 and TRBJ2-7): DAGVTQSPTHLIKTRGQQVTLRCSPKSGHDTVSWYQQALGQGPQFIFQYYEEEERQRGNFPDRFSGHQFPNYSSELNVNALLLGDSALYLCASGLAGSSYEQYFGPGTRLTVT.

This clonotype was seen just once. V and J are TRBV29-1 and TRBJ1-4; D unresolved. This CDR3 has 14 residues. Germline assignment: CDR1 SQVTM and CDR2 ANQGSEA. Trimming stripped 4 bases from V and 2 bases from J, with 11 bases between. The CDR3 protein is CSVVADWTNEKLFF. In DNA, the CDR3 is TGCAGCGTTGTCGCCGACTGGACTAATGAAAAACTGTTTTTT.

This clonotype occurred once. The junction departs from germline at one end; a sequencing error may be responsible. The rearrangement uses TRBV12-3 or TRBV12-4 and TRBJ2-1; TRBD1 is a possible D gene (5 bases). The CDR3 sequence is 15 residues long. CDR3 bases: TGTGCCAGCATTATGGACACTTCTCCCTACAATGGGCAGTTCTTC. Protein product: CASIMDTSPYNGQFF.

The chain couples TRBV27 to TRBJ2-1, with D possibly TRBD2 on 7 matching bases. This CDR3 is built from 11 residues. V was clipped by 7 bases and J by 8 bases, with 9 bases between them. Germline V gene sequence: CDR1 MNHEY, CDR2 SMNVEV (reference sequence). DNA of the CDR3: TGTGCCAGCACGGGGGGCTATGAGCAGTTCTTC. It specifies CASTGGYEQFF.

The chain combines TRBV19 with TRBJ2-3; tentative D call: TRBD1 (6 bases). V was shortened by 6 bases and J by 2 bases, with 15 bases between the two germline ends. Germline CDR1 and CDR2: LNHDA and SQIVND (reference sequence). This CDR3 is built from 15 residues. CDR3 sequence reads: CASRTGPLDTDTQYF. The DNA of the CDR3 is TGTGCCAGTAGGACAGGCCCTCTGGACACAGATACGCAGTATTTT.

This chain connects TRBV20-1 to TRBJ2-5, with TRBD2 identical over 9 bases. Germline V lookup: CDR1 DFQATT, CDR2 SNEGSKA (reference sequence). CDR3 size: 20 residues. Germline trimming cut 0 bases from V and 1 base from J; bases unmatched to any gene: 18. DNA of the CDR3: TGCAGTGCTAGAGATGGGAGCGGGGGGCAACCAAGTTCCCCCCAAGAGACCCAGTACTTC. Its translation: CSARDGSGGQPSSPQETQYF.

This chain links TRBV29-1 with TRBJ2-7, with a tentative D call TRBD2 (6 bases). Looked up from germline, CDR1 is SQVTM and CDR2 is ANQGSEA. The V end lost 3 bases, the J end lost 1 base, and 7 bases lay between the germline ends. The CDR3 loop spans 12 amino acids. The CDR3 sequence: CSVDGGSYEQYF. CDR3 in DNA: TGCAGCGTTGATGGGGGGTCCTACGAGCAGTACTTC.

This chain connects TRBV30 to TRBJ2-3, with D perhaps matching TRBD2 (6 bases). The V end was cut by 4 bases, the J end by 0 bases, with 20 bases between. This CDR3 has 17 amino acids. In germline, CDR1 is GTSNPN, CDR2 SVGIG (reference sequence). In nucleotides, the CDR3 is TGTGCCTGGAATCGTCCGGGACTCCTCCTTAGCACAGATACGCAGTATTTT. Protein: CAWNRPGLLLSTDTQYF.

This clonotype showed up just a few times. This rearrangement joins TRBV5-6 to TRBJ2-5; D call uncertain. The CDR3 runs to 12 residues. The germline V gene has CDR1 SGHDT and CDR2 YYEEEE. Trimming shortened V by 1 base and J by 0 bases, and 1 base separated the two germline ends. The chain's CDR3 is CASSLYQETQYF. CDR3 sequence (DNA): TGTGCCAGCAGCTTGTACCAAGAGACCCAGTACTTC.

This clonotype was detected only a few times. The gene calls are TRBV20-1 and TRBJ1-1; the D is unclear. The CDR3 spans 12 residues. V was shortened by 1 base and J by 1 base, with 4 bases between the two germline ends. Germline lookup yields CDR1 DFQATT and CDR2 SNEGSKA (reference sequence). This CDR3 is CSARGGNTEAFF. The CDR3 nucleotides read TGCAGTGCTAGAGGGGGGAACACTGAAGCTTTCTTT.

This chain connects TRBV7-8 to TRBJ2-7; D might be TRBD1 (5 bases). The CDR3 length is 16 residues. Germline CDR1 and CDR2: SGHVS and FQNEAQ. Trimming took off 1 base at V and 2 bases at J, with 15 bases between the two ends. The CDR3 sequence is CASSLGVAATAYEQYF. The CDR3 DNA sequence: TGTGCCAGCAGCTTAGGCGTCGCAGCGACAGCCTACGAGCAGTACTTC.

This clonotype has a single count. The CDR3 region is CASSLGTGTEAFF. The CDR3 nucleotides are TGTGCCAGCAGCTTAGGGACAGGCACTGAAGCTTTCTTT. This chain uses TRBV7-3 with TRBJ1-1; TRBD1 agrees at 8 bases. Germline loops: CDR1 SGHTA, CDR2 FQGTGA. J was trimmed by 4 bases and V by 2 bases; bases with no gene match: 0. The CDR3 runs 13 residues.

The chain has TRBV12-3 or TRBV12-4 and TRBJ1-2; D is uncertain. Trimming cost V 8 bases and J 3 bases, with 10 bases left between them. The CDR3 sequence is 12 residues long. This chain's CDR3 is CASLDDYYGYTF. The DNA of the CDR3 is TGTGCCAGCTTAGACGATTACTATGGCTACACCTTC.

The chain combines TRBV28 with TRBJ2-7, with D possibly matching TRBD2 (5 bases). With 5 bases removed from V and 0 bases from J, the gap between germline ends came to 11 bases. Germline V gene sequence: CDR1 MDHEN, CDR2 SYDVKM. This CDR3 is built from 14 residues. Here the CDR3 DNA reads TGTGCCAGCAGTAGGACTCCAAGCTCCTACGAGCAGTACTTC. As protein: CASSRTPSSYEQYF.